The TCR beta chain under discussion was sequenced for a study of preoperative IRX-2 immunotherapy in early breast cancer. The germline CDR1 and CDR2 sequences are MNHNS and SASEGT. V lost 1 base and J 1 base, leaving 8 bases between the germline ends. There are 15 residues in the CDR3. Some clones are missing from TCRdb's copy, which holds only in-frame ones; the method was immunoSEQ multiplex PCR. Found here are about 24,000 clones, 70% to 90% of them singletons; the top ten hold around 27%. The treatment denotes: preoperative locoregional IRX-2 cytokine immunotherapy. Preoperative locoregional IRX-2 cytokine immunotherapy was tested in the phase Ib source study.

This clonotype was sampled from a human donor with breast cancer. This sample comprised tumor tissue, obtained after IRX-2 immunotherapy. V is TRBV6-1 and J is TRBJ1-3; D remains ambiguous. DNA of the CDR3: TGTGCCAGCAGTGAAGGGTACCGATCTGGAAACACCATATATTTT. It encodes CASSEGYRSGNTIYF.